This T cell receptor (beta chain) was captured by sequencing in a study of T cells in Graves' hyperthyroidism and ophthalmopathy. For the study at large: Before treatment of any kind, peripheral blood was taken at initial diagnosis. Notes on the study in general: The authors' 13 V-J model separated ophthalmopathy from stable hyperthyroidism.

Amplified regions were TCR beta CDR3 sequences from RNA transcripts. HTBI primers drove first-round RT-PCR of the TCR CDR3. TCRdb itself ran the multiplex PCR reads through MiXCR, one entry per CDR3 protein. The sample lists about 520,000 distinct CDR3 sequences, about a fifth seen once, with 26% in the top ten. This clonotype has a handful of counts. Its specificity is not known. No ophthalmopathy progression within 18 months constituted stable Graves' hyperthyroidism. Diagnostic assessment was based on clinical symptoms, serum thyroxine and TRAb, thyroid ultrasound and orbital computed tomography. Sequencing input: blood. The clonotype was recovered from a man aged 18 to 30 with Graves' hyperthyroidism.

The CDR3 sequence: CASSFYRGRFHYGYTF. The CDR3, as DNA: TGTGCCAGCAGCTTTTACAGGGGGCGCTTTCACTATGGCTACACCTTC. V usage is TRBV7-8 and J usage is TRBJ1-2, with 9 bases lining up with TRBD1. The CDR3 is made up of 16 amino acids. The V and J ends lost 3 bases and 3 bases, in that order; junction bases with no gene match: 8. Looked up from germline, CDR1 is SGHVS and CDR2 is FQNEAQ.